This T cell receptor beta chain was identified during a study of T-cell reconstitution after alpha-beta-depleted transplantation in children. Germline V lookup: CDR1 SEHNR, CDR2 FQNEAQ (reference sequence). With 3 bases removed from V and 2 bases from J, the gap between germline ends came to 5 bases. This CDR3 has 14 amino acids. Unique molecular identifiers were incorporated during preparation of the TCRbeta library. One entry per CDR3 protein, called by TCRdb with MiXCR from the PCR reads. The sample holds hundreds of thousands of distinct CDR3 sequences, roughly 17% seen once. The rearrangement links TRBV7-9 to TRBJ2-6; D unresolved. Sequences were derived from PBMCs from the stem cell graft donor, sampled from the stem cell graft. The receptor's source is a human donor who donated a stem cell graft to a child with acute myeloid leukemia. CDR3 nucleotide sequence: TGTGCCAGCAGCTTGGCCACTGGGGCCAACGTCCTGACTTTC. Encoded protein: CASSLATGANVLTF.